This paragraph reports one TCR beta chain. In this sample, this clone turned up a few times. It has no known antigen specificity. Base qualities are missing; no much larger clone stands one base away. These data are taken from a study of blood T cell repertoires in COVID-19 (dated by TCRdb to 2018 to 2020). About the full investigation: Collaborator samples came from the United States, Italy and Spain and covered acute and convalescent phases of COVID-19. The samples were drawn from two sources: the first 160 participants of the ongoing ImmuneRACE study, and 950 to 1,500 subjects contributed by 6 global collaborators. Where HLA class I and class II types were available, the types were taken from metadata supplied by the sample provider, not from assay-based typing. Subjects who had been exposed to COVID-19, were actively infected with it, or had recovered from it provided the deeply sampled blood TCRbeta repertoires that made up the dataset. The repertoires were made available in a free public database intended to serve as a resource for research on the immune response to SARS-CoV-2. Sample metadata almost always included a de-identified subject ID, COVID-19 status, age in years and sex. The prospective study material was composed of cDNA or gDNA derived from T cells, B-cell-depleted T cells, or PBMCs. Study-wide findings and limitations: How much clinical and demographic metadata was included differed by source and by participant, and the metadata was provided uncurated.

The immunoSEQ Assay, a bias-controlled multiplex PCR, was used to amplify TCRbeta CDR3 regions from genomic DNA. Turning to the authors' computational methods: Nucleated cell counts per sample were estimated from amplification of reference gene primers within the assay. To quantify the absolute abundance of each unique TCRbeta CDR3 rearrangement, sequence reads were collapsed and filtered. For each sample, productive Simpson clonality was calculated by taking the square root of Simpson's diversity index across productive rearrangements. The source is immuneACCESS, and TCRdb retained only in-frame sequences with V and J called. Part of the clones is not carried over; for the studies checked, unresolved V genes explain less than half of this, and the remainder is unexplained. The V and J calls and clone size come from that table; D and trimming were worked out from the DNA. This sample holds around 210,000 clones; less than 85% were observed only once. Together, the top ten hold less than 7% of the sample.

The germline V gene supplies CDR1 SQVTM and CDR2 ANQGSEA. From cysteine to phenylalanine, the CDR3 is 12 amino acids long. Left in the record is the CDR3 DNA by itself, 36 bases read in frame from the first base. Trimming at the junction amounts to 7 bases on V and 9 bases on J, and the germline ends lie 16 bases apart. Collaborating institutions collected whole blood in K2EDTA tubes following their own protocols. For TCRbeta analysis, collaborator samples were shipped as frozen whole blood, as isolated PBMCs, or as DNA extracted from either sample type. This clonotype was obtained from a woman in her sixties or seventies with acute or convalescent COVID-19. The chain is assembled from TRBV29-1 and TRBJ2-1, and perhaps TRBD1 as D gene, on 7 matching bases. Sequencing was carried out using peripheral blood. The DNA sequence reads TGCAGCGGGGGGGACAGACTAATTGAGCAGTTCTTC. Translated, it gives CSGGDRLIEQFF.